This TCR beta chain was obtained from a study of blood T cells in healthy people across ages. Study-wide results and limits: Per-million-T-cell TCR beta diversity fell roughly linearly with age. Naive T cell percentage showed a strong correlation with the diversity of TCR beta. Unsorted PBMC input precluded a conclusive naive versus antigen-experienced comparison.

The germline V and J ends were trimmed by 6 bases and 7 bases, with 18 bases remaining between them. From germline, CDR1 is MNHEY and CDR2 SVGEGT. The CDR3 runs to 14 residues. The donors, healthy Caucasians from Russia, were aged about 6 to 95. A second PCR of 7 to 11 cycles used a sample-barcoded 5' primer and a J-beta primer mix. TCRdb reprocessed the 5' RACE reads via MiXCR and lists one record per CDR3 protein. Here the sample spans 700,000 or so distinct CDR3 sequences, 40% to 45% being singletons. On this clonotype: The target antigen is unknown.

This chain joins TRBV6-2 or TRBV6-3 and TRBJ2-5; D uncertain. Material for sequencing was blood. This TCR derives from an elderly man in good health. The CDR3, as DNA: TGTGCCAGCAGCCTAACGGACGGCCTCAGGACCCAGTACTTC. This codes for CASSLTDGLRTQYF.